The clone carrying this T cell receptor (beta chain) was observed at least ten times. The antigen is unknown. CDR1 SNHLY and CDR2 FYNNEI come from the germline V gene. The CDR3 has 15 residues. V shed 2 bases, J shed 11 bases, and the junction held 13 bases outside the gene matches. This sample is drawn from a study of molecular identifiers for immune sequencing clone quantification. General study findings and limits: Clones above 20 RNA copies held over 97% of effector molecules, under 1% in naive cells. One million naive cells reportedly did not prevent detection of spiked Jurkat TCR RNA from one cell.

Previously described methods and listed TCR primers were used for bulk TCR libraries. TCRdb called the PCR reads again in MiXCR, with one record for every CDR3 protein. The sample yields about 320,000 distinct CDR3 sequences, 20% to 25% seen once. This sequence joins TRBV2 and TRBJ1-1; 8 bases are shared with TRBD1. The sample consisted of naive CD8+ T cells from blood, with Jurkat cell RNA spiked in. Described subset: FACS-sorted CD8+CD4-CCR7+CD45RA+ naive T cells. The source of this sequence is a human donor in good health. Some libraries in this study had Jurkat cell RNA spiked in. The CDR3 region has the DNA TGTGCCAGCAGTGAATCCGGGACAGGTCTTTTTCGGGCTTTCTTT. Its translation: CASSESGTGLFRAFF.